Described below is a single T cell receptor beta chain sequence and its context. Its target is unknown. The CDR3 runs to 16 residues. V lost 3 bases and J lost 7; bases outside the gene matches: 9. The V gene's germline CDR1 is KGHSH and CDR2 LQKENI. Measured with immunoSEQ multiplex PCR; TCRdb has only the in-frame clones, and not every one. Of about 83,000 clones listed, approximately 85% are singletons. This sample was taken from a study of T cell responses to AZD1222 COVID-19 vaccine. Study-level findings and limits: Among spike-specific TCRs, nearly half reportedly target unmutated variant regions.

This specimen was peripheral blood, taken on day 0 of AZD1222 vaccination. The V gene is TRBV18, the J gene TRBJ1-6; 7 bases map to TRBD1. This receptor was obtained from an adult in good health. DNA for the CDR3: TGTGCCAGCTCACCGAGGACAGGCGCGATGAATTCACCCCTCCACTTT. This translates into CASSPRTGAMNSPLHF.